This T cell receptor beta chain was sequenced for a study of CD8+ T cells in alopecia areata. Study-wide context: Skin from roughly 6-13-month-old C3H/HeJ graft donors with spontaneous alopecia went to roughly 7-10-week-old female C3H/HeJ mice.

The authors extracted RNA and reverse transcribed it into cDNA as the sequencing template. The method was immunoSEQ multiplex PCR; TCRdb's version includes in-frame clones alone and lacks a portion of them. Observed are 290,000 or so clones, no singletons, with the top ten taking about 1.1%. Using CD4, CD8alpha, NKG2D, NKG2ACE and other markers, pooled cutaneous lymph node cells were sorted. This clone was counted a few times. The gene symbols are mouse symbols. The CDR3 extends 4 residues past the end of the read, so its final part is completed from the germline J gene. Germline V CDR1 and CDR2: FNHDT, SITEND (reference sequence). The CDR3 is 13 amino acids.

This chain joins TRBV19 and TRBJ1-2; maybe TRBD1 (6 bases). The receptor was isolated from a C3H/HeJ mouse with alopecia areata. This line is of MHC haplotype H2-k. The sequenced material came from CD4+ T cells sorted from a lymph node. The covered CDR3 bases are TGTGCCAGCAGTATGGGGGGGGCGCGC. Protein product: CASSMGGAR. The full CDR3 reads CASSMGGARDYTF.